This T cell receptor beta chain was identified in a study of T cell responses to AZD1222 COVID-19 vaccine. V gave up 6 bases and J gave up 7 bases; unmatched junction bases: 5. The germline gives CDR1 MRHNA, CDR2 SNTAGT. The CDR3 totals 12 residues. Whole-study results and caveats: In a largely white British group with more females than males, clonal diversity was possibly underestimated. It was only a handful of AZD1222 recipients who were seropositive at baseline. Repertoire sampling occurred only after the peak T cell response.

Some clones are missing from TCRdb's copy, which holds only in-frame ones; the method was immunoSEQ multiplex PCR. The sample has 100,000 to 120,000 clones, 94% seen once. About this clone itself: What it binds is unknown.

Second-dose timings of about 4 or about 12 weeks were pooled. The gene calls are TRBV6-4 and TRBJ1-1, with 7 bases aligning to TRBD1. The specimen comprised peripheral blood, sampled 28 days after the second AZD1222 dose. The TCR was taken from an adult who received the AZD1222 COVID-19 vaccine. CDR3 residues: CASSDREGEAFF. The CDR3 DNA is TGTGCCAGCAGCGACAGGGAGGGTGAAGCTTTCTTT.